The 26 T cell receptor beta chains reported below all come from one sample, sequenced in a study of T cell changes during pregnancy in multiple sclerosis (dated by TCRdb to the late 2010s). Receptor amplification or capture employed the immunoSEQ multiplex PCR assay. This is the immuneACCESS table as TCRdb keeps it, with only in-frame sequences that have V and J called. A part of the clones is gone; compared with another copy, unresolved V genes explain less than half, and the rest is unexplained. This sample has under 150,000 clones in its table, and 90% to 98% of those were observed once. The ten largest make up more than 0.4% of the sample. The sample in question was peripheral blood, obtained after pregnancy. These receptors were obtained from a female donor with multiple sclerosis, enrolled in a pregnancy study.

The chain links TRBV30 to TRBJ2-7, with D maybe TRBD2 (6 bases). The CDR3 runs 16 residues. Per germline, CDR1 GTSNPN and CDR2 SVGIG (reference sequence). V was shortened by 4 bases and J by 5 bases, with 24 bases between the two germline ends. CDR3 nucleotide sequence: TGTGCCTGGACCCGAAGTTGGGACTCAGGGACCCACGAGCAGTACTTC. This encodes CAWTRSWDSGTHEQYF.

This clone was counted a single time. The chain combines TRBV9 with TRBJ2-5, with 10 bases identical to TRBD2. This CDR3 has 15 residues. With V trimmed by 4 bases and J by 2 bases, 5 bases remained unmatched. CDR1 is SGDLS, CDR2 YYNGEE, per germline. This CDR3 is CASSMGLARQETQYF. DNA of the CDR3: TGTGCCAGCAGCATGGGACTAGCGCGACAAGAGACCCAGTACTTC.

V gene TRBV5-4 combines with J gene TRBJ2-1; 7 bases are shared with TRBD2. CDR3 length equals 15 residues. Germline V gene lookup returns CDR1 SGHNT and CDR2 YYREEE (reference sequence). V shed 4 bases and J 3 bases; nucleotides not matched to a gene: 7. This CDR3 reads CASSHRTSVYNEQFF. CDR3 coding DNA: TGTGCCAGCAGCCACCGGACTAGTGTCTACAATGAGCAGTTCTTC.

The V gene is TRBV6-1, the J gene TRBJ1-2; 9 bases agree with TRBD1. V was pared by 6 bases and J by 4 bases, with 6 bases of the junction left unmatched. Germline V gene lookup returns CDR1 MNHNS and CDR2 SASEGT. This CDR3 region has 14 residues. CDR3 residues: CASSRQGGIYGYTF. The CDR3 region has the DNA TGTGCCAGCAGCAGACAGGGGGGTATCTATGGCTACACCTTC.

This clone was seen a single time. This chain connects TRBV7-2 to TRBJ1-2; 7 nucleotides match TRBD1. CDR1 and CDR2 (germline): SGHTA, FQGNSA. The CDR3 has 15 amino acids. The trim removed 6 bases at V and 2 bases at J, leaving 9 bases unmatched. This chain's CDR3 is CASSSRRGRNYGYTF. The CDR3 DNA reads TGTGCCAGCAGTTCCCGTAGGGGGCGCAACTATGGCTACACCTTC.

The chain employs TRBV5-1 and TRBJ1-1; the match to TRBD1 covers 11 bases. Germline V lookup: CDR1 SGHRS, CDR2 YFSETQ. Trimming at V came to 0 bases and at J to 3 bases, leaving 13 bases not matched to a gene. The CDR3 is 19 amino acids. CDR3 in DNA: TGCGCCAGCAGCTTGGGTTTCGCGGACAGGGGGCTGGGGGACACTGAAGCTTTCTTT. This codes for CASSLGFADRGLGDTEAFF.

This clone was seen once. The genes are TRBV4-1 and TRBJ2-3, with unresolved D. The germline gives CDR1 MGHRA, CDR2 YSYEKL. The ends were cut back, 5 bases at V and 2 bases at J, with 14 bases in the middle. The CDR3 spans 15 residues. CDR3 bases: TGCGCCAGCAGCTCTACCCAGGCAGACACAGATACGCAGTATTTT. Protein sequence: CASSSTQADTDTQYF.

The CDR3 region has the DNA TGCAGCGCCAGAAGAGGGACTAGCGGATACAATGAGCAGTTCTTC. Protein sequence: CSARRGTSGYNEQFF. V and J are TRBV29-1 and TRBJ2-1; TRBD2 aligns across 11 bases. The length of the CDR3 is 15 residues. V lost 7 bases and J lost 4; bases outside the gene matches: 9. The germline gives CDR1 SQVTM, CDR2 ANQGSEA.

The chain uses TRBV28 and TRBJ1-5, with a tentative D call TRBD1 (6 bases). Per germline, CDR1 MDHEN and CDR2 SYDVKM. The V and J ends lost 10 bases and 0 bases respectively, with 10 bases between them. The CDR3 totals 13 residues. The CDR3 region has the DNA TGTGCCATCAGACAGGATAGCAATCAGCCCCAGCATTTT. It codes for CAIRQDSNQPQHF.

The CDR3: CASSLELAGVRYEQYF. The CDR3 nucleotides are TGTGCCAGCAGCTTAGAACTAGCGGGAGTTAGGTACGAGCAGTACTTC. The V gene is TRBV7-2, the J gene TRBJ2-7; 11 nucleotides agree with TRBD2. Germline V lookup: CDR1 SGHTA, CDR2 FQGNSA. J gave up 4 bases and V 1 base, and 6 bases lay outside the gene matches. This CDR3 has 16 residues.

The rearrangement joins TRBV2 to TRBJ2-7, with TRBD1 matching 12 bases. The V segment lost 6 bases and the J segment 0 bases; nucleotides outside the gene matches: 3. This CDR3 is 15 amino acids long. CDR1 and CDR2 (germline): SNHLY, FYNNEI. CDR3 DNA: TGTGCCAGCAGAGGGACAGGGGGCGCCTCCTACGAGCAGTACTTC. Its protein is CASRGTGGASYEQYF.

This clone was detected once. The rearrangement links TRBV29-1 to TRBJ2-1; 7 bases map to TRBD2. Germline V lookup: CDR1 SQVTM, CDR2 ANQGSEA. The V gene end was trimmed by 2 bases and the J gene end by 4 bases; junction bases not matched to a gene: 2. The CDR3 spans 13 residues. The CDR3 DNA follows: TGCAGCGTTGAAAGCGGGATGTACAATGAGCAGTTCTTC. Translated: CSVESGMYNEQFF.

This chain links TRBV5-8 with TRBJ1-2; 7 positions match TRBD1. This CDR3 is 15 amino acids long. Germline CDR1 and CDR2: SGHTS and YDEGEE. The junction had 10 bases not matched to a gene; V was cut back by 4 bases and J by 4 bases. Here the CDR3 DNA reads TGTGCCAGCAGCCTGGGACAGAGATGGAGCTATGGCTACACCTTC. Protein product: CASSLGQRWSYGYTF.

The chain couples TRBV19 to TRBJ1-1; maybe TRBD1 (5 bases). This CDR3 spans 13 amino acids. Germline CDR1 and CDR2: LNHDA and SQIVND (reference sequence). Deletions cut 6 bases from V and 5 bases from J, with 13 bases between. The CDR3 spells CASSRLGGTEAFF. The CDR3, as DNA: TGTGCCAGTAGCCGTCTGGGGGGGACTGAAGCTTTCTTT.

This chain links TRBV7-2 with TRBJ2-3, with 10 bases that match TRBD1. The germline gives CDR1 SGHTA, CDR2 FQGNSA. The CDR3 covers 15 residues. Germline trimming cut 4 bases from V and 6 bases from J; bases unmatched to any gene: 7. CDR3 sequence (DNA): TGTGCCAGCAGCTCGACAGGGGGCATGTTGGATACGCAGTATTTT. Translated: CASSSTGGMLDTQYF.

CDR3 DNA: TGTGCCAGCAGGTTGACAGGTGGAGAGACCCAGTACTTC. Protein sequence: CASRLTGGETQYF. This chain connects TRBV7-9 to TRBJ2-5; tentative D call: TRBD1 (6 bases). Trimming shortened V by 6 bases and J by 4 bases, and 12 bases separated the two germline ends. Germline values: CDR1 SEHNR, CDR2 FQNEAQ (reference sequence). The CDR3 has 13 amino acids. Together with reference TRBV7-9 and TRBJ2-5, the CDR3 gives the full variable domain: DTGVSQNPRHKITKRGQNVTFRCDPISEHNRLYWYRQTLGQGPEFLTYFQNEAQLEKSRLLSDRFSAERPKGSFSTLEIQRTEQGDSAMYLCASRLTGGETQYFGPGTRLLVL.

The chain joins TRBV6-6 to TRBJ2-3, with TRBD2 matching over 7 bases. Germline V lookup: CDR1 MNHNY, CDR2 SVGAGI (reference sequence). This CDR3 comprises 16 residues. V lost 6 bases and J lost 0; bases outside the gene matches: 9. CDR3 sequence (DNA): TGTGCCAGCAGCCACCTTAGCGGGCGAAGCACAGATACGCAGTATTTT. As protein: CASSHLSGRSTDTQYF.

CDR3 residues: CASSVDPGQSYGYTF. CDR3 nucleotides: TGTGCCAGCAGCGTAGACCCTGGGCAGTCCTATGGCTACACCTTC. V and J are TRBV9 and TRBJ1-2; D uncertain. This CDR3 is 15 amino acids long. CDR1 and CDR2 (germline): SGDLS, YYNGEE. V shed 0 bases and J shed 4 bases, with 13 bases lying between them.

The sample holds one count of this clone. The chain has TRBV29-1 and TRBJ2-3; 15 bases line up with TRBD2. The length of the CDR3 is 14 residues. The V and J ends lost 2 bases and 15 bases, in that order; junction bases with no gene match: 9. The germline gives CDR1 SQVTM, CDR2 ANQGSEA. CDR3 nucleotide sequence: TGCAGCGTTGAACTCCCGGGACTAGCGGGAGGTCACTATTTT. This codes for CSVELPGLAGGHYF.

The V and J genes are TRBV5-6 and TRBJ2-7; D may be TRBD1 (6 bases). Deletions cut 1 base from V and 2 bases from J, with 13 bases between. This CDR3 is 15 amino acids long. Germline assignment: CDR1 SGHDT and CDR2 YYEEEE. CDR3 DNA: TGTGCCAGCAGCTTGCTGGGACAACTAGCCTACGAGCAGTACTTC. It is translated as CASSLLGQLAYEQYF.

Comment on this clone: Other DNA variants within this sample encode the same CDR3. V usage is TRBV18 and J usage is TRBJ2-3; D uncertain. CDR3 length: 13 residues. Trimming removed 3 bases from V and 0 bases from J, with 4 bases in between. From germline, CDR1 is KGHSH and CDR2 LQKENI. This CDR3 reads CASSPSSTDTQYF. The CDR3 coding sequence is TGTGCCAGCTCACCCAGTAGCACAGATACGCAGTATTTT. The complete variable domain, with remaining parts taken from reference TRBV18 and TRBJ2-3, reads NAGVMQNPRHLVRRRGQEARLRCSPMKGHSHVYWYRQLPEEGLKFMVYLQKENIIDESGMPKERFSAEFPKEGPSILRIQQVVRGDSAAYFCASSPSSTDTQYFGPGTRLTVL.

The gene calls are TRBV7-9 and TRBJ2-2; possible D gene TRBD2, 6 bases. Trimming removed 1 base at V and 9 bases at J, with 15 bases between. CDR1 is SEHNR, CDR2 FQNEAQ, per germline (reference sequence). The length of the CDR3 is 15 residues. In DNA, the CDR3 is TGTGCCAGCAGCTTAGTGACGGGAGTCGGCTGGGAGCTGTTTTTT. Its protein product is CASSLVTGVGWELFF.

V is TRBV29-1 and J is TRBJ2-7, with D possibly TRBD1 on 6 matching bases. Germline V gene data show CDR1 as SQVTM and CDR2 as ANQGSEA. The CDR3 spans 11 residues. Trimming cost V 2 bases and J 6 bases, with 8 bases left between them. CDR3 loop: CSVEQGPEQYF. The CDR3 nucleotides read TGCAGCGTTGAACAGGGGCCCGAGCAGTACTTC.

The CDR3 region is CASALDTPRAYEQYF. The CDR3 DNA is TGTGCCAGCGCACTTGATACCCCACGCGCCTACGAGCAGTACTTC. The chain links TRBV9 to TRBJ2-7; D is uncertain. CDR1 and CDR2 (germline): SGDLS, YYNGEE. CDR3 size: 15 residues. V was trimmed by 7 bases and J by 2 bases, leaving 19 bases between them.

The chain couples TRBV13 to TRBJ1-3; no reliable D call. The CDR3 runs to 15 residues. The V gene's germline CDR1 is PRHDT and CDR2 FYEKMQ (reference sequence). Trimming shortened V by 2 bases and J by 0 bases, and 8 bases separated the two germline ends. The CDR3 protein is CASSLLGSSGNTIYF. The CDR3 DNA follows: TGTGCCAGCAGCTTACTGGGCAGCTCTGGAAACACCATATATTTT.

The CDR3 spells CASSYGGDSFYEQYF. CDR3 sequence (DNA): TGTGCCAGCAGTTACGGCGGGGACAGTTTCTACGAGCAGTACTTC. The chain uses TRBV28 and TRBJ2-7; D may be TRBD1 (7 bases). The CDR3 contains 15 residues. The V gene lost 4 bases and the J gene lost 3 bases, with 16 bases spanning the gap. The germline gives CDR1 MDHEN, CDR2 SYDVKM.